This T cell receptor (beta chain) is from a study of blood T cell repertoires in COVID-19. At the level of the study: Samples came from the United States, Italy and Spain, spanning acute and convalescent COVID-19. Sources were T cells, B-cell-depleted T cells, or PBMCs; the material itself was cDNA or gDNA.

Original data processing: Using reference gene primer amplification, nucleated cell counts were estimated. Only in-frame clones appear in the TCRdb table, and some are missing; sequencing was by immunoSEQ multiplex PCR. That table furnishes V, J and clone size, whereas the DNA furnished D and trimming. The sample comprises fewer than 200,000 clones, 80% to 90% of which are singletons, and less than 10% rests with the top ten. Seattle's cohort entered during active infection and was followed longitudinally. The TCR originated in a woman aged 55-70 years with COVID-19, enrolled during active disease. The sample comprised peripheral blood.

Here the CDR3 reads CASSEWSDNYGYTF. CDR3 sequence (DNA): TGTGCCAGCAGTGAATGGAGCGATAACTATGGCTACACCTTC. The chain carries TRBV25-1 and TRBJ1-2; the D is unclear. Deletions cut 1 base from V and 1 base from J, with 7 bases between. The CDR3 contains 14 residues. Per the germline V gene, CDR1 is MGHDK and CDR2 is SYGVNS.